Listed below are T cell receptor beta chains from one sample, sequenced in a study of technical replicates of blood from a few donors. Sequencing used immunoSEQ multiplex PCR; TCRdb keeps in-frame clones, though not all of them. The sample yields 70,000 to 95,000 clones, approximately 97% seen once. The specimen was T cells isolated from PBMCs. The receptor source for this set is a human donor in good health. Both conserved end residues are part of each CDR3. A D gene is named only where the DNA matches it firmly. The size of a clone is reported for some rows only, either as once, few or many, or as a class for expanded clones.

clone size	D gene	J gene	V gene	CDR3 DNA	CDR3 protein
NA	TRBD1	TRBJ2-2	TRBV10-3	TGTGCCATCAGCTGGGACAGCCCGAACACCGGGGAGCTGTTTTTT	CAISWDSPNTGELFF
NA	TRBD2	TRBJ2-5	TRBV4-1	TGCGCCAGCAGCCAACTGGGACTACAAGAGACCCAGTACTTC	CASSQLGLQETQYF
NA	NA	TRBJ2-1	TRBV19	TGTGCCAGTAGTATAGATGGTGGTACTGGGCATTACAATGAGCAGTTCTTC	CASSIDGGTGHYNEQFF
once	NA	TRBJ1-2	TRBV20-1	TGCAGTGCAGCAGGGGCCGTTGGCTACACCTTC	CSAAGAVGYTF
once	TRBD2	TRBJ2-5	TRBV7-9	TGTGCCAGCAGCTCTGGGGCTAGCGGGAGAGAGACCCAGTACTTC	CASSSGASGRETQYF
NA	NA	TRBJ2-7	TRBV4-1	TGCGCCAGCAGCCTTAGACAGGCGGAGGACGAGCAGTACTTC	CASSLRQAEDEQYF
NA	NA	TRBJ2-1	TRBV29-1	TGCAGCGTTGTACTCGCGGGACTCGACAATGAGCAGTTCTTC	CSVVLAGLDNEQFF
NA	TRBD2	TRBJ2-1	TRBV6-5	TGTGCCAGCAGTTACGAGGGCGGGAGGGCCCGTGAGCAGTTCTTC	CASSYEGGRAREQFF
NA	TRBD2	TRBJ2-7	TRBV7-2	TGTGCCAGCAGCTTAGATGGGCTAGCGGGAGGGTCGTCCTACGAGCAGTACTTC	CASSLDGLAGGSSYEQYF
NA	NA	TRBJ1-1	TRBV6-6	TGTGCCAGCAGTTACTCGATTCCGGGGGGAGCTTTCTTT	CASSYSIPGGAFF
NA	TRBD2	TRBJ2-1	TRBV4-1	TGCGCCAGCAGCCAATCGCGAGGCGAACTAGCGGGGGGTTACAATGAGCAGTTCTTC	CASSQSRGELAGGYNEQFF
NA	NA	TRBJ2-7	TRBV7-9	TGTGCCAGCAGCCAAGGGACAGAGCAGTACTTC	CASSQGTEQYF
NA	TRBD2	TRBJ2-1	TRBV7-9	TGTGCCAGCAGCTTAGCGCTCGGCGGGAGCCCCTACAATGAGCAGTTCTTC	CASSLALGGSPYNEQFF
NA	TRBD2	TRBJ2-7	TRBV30	TGTGCCTGGAAGGTACAAAGCGGGGGATACGAGCAGTACTTC	CAWKVQSGGYEQYF
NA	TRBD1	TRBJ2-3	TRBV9	TGTGCCAGCAGCCCCCGGGACAGCCGATCCACAGATACGCAGTATTTT	CASSPRDSRSTDTQYF
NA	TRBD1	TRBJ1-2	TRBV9	TGTGCCAGCAGCGTAGGGACAGGGACCGCTAACTATGGCTACACCTTC	CASSVGTGTANYGYTF
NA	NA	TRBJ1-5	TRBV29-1	TGCAGCGTTGGTGCGGGAACCGGCCATCAGCCCCAGCATTTT	CSVGAGTGHQPQHF
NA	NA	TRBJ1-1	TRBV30	TGTGCCTGGAGTGGAAATTCAGAGAACACTGAAGCTTTCTTT	CAWSGNSENTEAFF
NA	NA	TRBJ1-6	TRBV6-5	TGTGCCAGCAGTTCGGGACGGGGGGTTCCCCTCCACTTT	CASSSGRGVPLHF
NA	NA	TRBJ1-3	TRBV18	TGTGCCAGCTCTGTCGGGGATTCTGGAAACACCATATATTTT	CASSVGDSGNTIYF
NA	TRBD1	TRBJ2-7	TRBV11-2	TGTGCCAGCAGCTTAGTTAGGGGACAGGGGGAATACGAGCAGTACTTC	CASSLVRGQGEYEQYF
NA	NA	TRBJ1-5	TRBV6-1	TGTGCCAGCAGATTACAAACAGGGAGTCAGCCCCAGCATTTT	CASRLQTGSQPQHF
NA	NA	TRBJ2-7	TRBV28	TGTGCCAGCAGTTTCGACACTTTAAGATACGAGCAGTACTTC	CASSFDTLRYEQYF
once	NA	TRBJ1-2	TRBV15	TGTGCCACCAGCAGAGAAGGAGTGGATGAAGCTAACTATGGCTACACCTTC	CATSREGVDEANYGYTF
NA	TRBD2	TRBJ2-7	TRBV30	TGTGCCTGGAGTGTAATCGGGGGGTCCTACGAGCAGTACTTC	CAWSVIGGSYEQYF
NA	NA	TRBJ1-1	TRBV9	TGTGCCAGCAGCGTCGACACAGGGAGACCCACTGAAGCTTTCTTT	CASSVDTGRPTEAFF
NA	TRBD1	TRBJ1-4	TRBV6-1	TGTGCCAGCAGTTCGGGACAGGGGTATGAAAAACTGTTTTTT	CASSSGQGYEKLFF
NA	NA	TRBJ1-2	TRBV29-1	TGCAGCCCCCCCATCGGCCAAACAAGGGGTTCCCCTAACTATGGCTACACCTTC	CSPPIGQTRGSPNYGYTF